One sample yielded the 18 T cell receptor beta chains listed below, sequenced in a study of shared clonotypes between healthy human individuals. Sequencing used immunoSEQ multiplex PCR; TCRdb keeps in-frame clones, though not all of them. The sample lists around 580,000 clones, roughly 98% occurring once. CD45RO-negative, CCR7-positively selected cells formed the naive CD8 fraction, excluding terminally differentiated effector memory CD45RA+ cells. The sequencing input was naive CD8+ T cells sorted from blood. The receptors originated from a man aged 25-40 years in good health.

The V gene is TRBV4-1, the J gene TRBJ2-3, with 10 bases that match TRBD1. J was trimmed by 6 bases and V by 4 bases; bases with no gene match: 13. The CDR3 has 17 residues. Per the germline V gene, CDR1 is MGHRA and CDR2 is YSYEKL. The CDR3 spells CASSLSPGQGRGDTQYF. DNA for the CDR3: TGCGCCAGCAGCCTGTCCCCGGGACAGGGGAGGGGGGATACGCAGTATTTT.

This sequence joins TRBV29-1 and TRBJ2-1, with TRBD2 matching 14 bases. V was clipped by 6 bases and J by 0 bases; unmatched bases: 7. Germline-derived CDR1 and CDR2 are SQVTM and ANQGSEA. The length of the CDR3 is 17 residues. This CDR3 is CSVVGTSGGSSYNEQFF. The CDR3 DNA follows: TGCAGCGTCGTGGGGACTAGCGGGGGAAGCTCCTACAATGAGCAGTTCTTC.

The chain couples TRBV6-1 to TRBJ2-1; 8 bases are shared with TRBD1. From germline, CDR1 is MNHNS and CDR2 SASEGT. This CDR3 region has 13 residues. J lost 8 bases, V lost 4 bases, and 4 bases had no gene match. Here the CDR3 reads CASSADRGHEQFF. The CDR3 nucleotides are TGTGCCAGCAGTGCCGACAGGGGCCATGAGCAGTTCTTC.

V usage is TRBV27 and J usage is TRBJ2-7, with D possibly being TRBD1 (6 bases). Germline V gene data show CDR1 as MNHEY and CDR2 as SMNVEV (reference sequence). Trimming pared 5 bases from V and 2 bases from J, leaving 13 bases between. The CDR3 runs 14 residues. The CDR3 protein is CASSLQGIPYEQYF. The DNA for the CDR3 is TGTGCCAGCAGTCTTCAGGGGATCCCCTACGAGCAGTACTTC.

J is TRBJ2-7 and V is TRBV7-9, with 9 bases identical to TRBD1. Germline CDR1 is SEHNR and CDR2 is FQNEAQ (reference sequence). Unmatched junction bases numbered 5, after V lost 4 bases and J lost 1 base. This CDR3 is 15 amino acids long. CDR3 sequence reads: CASSSHRGRSYEQYF. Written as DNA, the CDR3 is TGTGCCAGCAGCTCGCACAGGGGGCGATCCTACGAGCAGTACTTC.

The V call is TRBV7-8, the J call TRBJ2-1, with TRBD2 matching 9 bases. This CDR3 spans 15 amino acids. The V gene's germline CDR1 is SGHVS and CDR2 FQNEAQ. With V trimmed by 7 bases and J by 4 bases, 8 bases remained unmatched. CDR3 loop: CASTRASGAYNEQFF. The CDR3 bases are TGTGCCAGCACCCGGGCTAGCGGGGCTTACAATGAGCAGTTCTTC.

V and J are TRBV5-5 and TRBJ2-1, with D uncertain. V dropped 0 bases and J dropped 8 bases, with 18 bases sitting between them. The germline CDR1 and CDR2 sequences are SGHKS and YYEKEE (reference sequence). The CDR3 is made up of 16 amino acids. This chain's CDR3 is CASSLEALLVGDEQFF. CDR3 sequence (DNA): TGTGCCAGCAGCTTGGAAGCCCTCCTCGTTGGGGATGAGCAGTTCTTC.

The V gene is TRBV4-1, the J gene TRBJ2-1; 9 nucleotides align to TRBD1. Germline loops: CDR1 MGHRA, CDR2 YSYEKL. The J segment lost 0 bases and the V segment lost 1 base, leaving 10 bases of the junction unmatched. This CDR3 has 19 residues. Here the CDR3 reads CASSQGLLKGQGSYNEQFF. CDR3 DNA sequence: TGCGCCAGCAGCCAAGGTCTGCTGAAGGGACAGGGCTCCTACAATGAGCAGTTCTTC.

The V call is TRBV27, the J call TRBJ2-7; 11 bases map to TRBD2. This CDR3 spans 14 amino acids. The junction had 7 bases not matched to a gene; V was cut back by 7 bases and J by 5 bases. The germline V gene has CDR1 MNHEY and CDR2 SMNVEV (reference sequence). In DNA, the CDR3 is TGTGCCAGCACCCCGACTAGCGGGATCCACGAGCAGTACTTC. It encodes CASTPTSGIHEQYF.

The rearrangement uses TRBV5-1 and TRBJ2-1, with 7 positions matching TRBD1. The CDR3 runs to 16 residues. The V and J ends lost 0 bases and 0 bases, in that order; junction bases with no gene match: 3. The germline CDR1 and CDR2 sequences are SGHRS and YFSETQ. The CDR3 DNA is TGCGCCAGCAGCTTGGAACAGGGGAACTCCTACAATGAGCAGTTCTTC. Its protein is CASSLEQGNSYNEQFF.

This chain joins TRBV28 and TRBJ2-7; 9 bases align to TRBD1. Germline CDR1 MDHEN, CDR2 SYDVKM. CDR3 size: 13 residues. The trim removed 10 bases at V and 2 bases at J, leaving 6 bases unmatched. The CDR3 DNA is TGTGCCATCGCACAGGGGGCCACCTACGAGCAGTACTTC. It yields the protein CAIAQGATYEQYF.

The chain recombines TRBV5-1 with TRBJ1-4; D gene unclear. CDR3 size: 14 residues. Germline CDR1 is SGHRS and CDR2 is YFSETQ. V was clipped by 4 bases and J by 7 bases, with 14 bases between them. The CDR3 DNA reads TGCGCCAGCAGCCCGAATGACCGAGCTGAAAAACTGTTTTTT. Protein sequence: CASSPNDRAEKLFF.

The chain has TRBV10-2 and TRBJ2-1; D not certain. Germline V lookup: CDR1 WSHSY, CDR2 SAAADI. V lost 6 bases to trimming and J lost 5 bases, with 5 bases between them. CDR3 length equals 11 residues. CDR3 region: CASRGNNEQFF. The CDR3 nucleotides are TGCGCCAGCAGGGGGAACAATGAGCAGTTCTTC.

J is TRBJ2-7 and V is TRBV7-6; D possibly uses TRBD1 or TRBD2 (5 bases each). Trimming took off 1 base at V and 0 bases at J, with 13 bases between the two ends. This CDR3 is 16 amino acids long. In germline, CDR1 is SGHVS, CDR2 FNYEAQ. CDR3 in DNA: TGTGCCAGCAGCTTAGGCCAGGGAGAGAGCTCCTACGAGCAGTACTTC. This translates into CASSLGQGESSYEQYF.

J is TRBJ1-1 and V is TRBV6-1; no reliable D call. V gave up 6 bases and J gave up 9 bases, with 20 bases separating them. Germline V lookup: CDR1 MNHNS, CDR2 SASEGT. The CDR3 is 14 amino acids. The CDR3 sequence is CASRAYDGPLKAFF. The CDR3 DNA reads TGTGCCAGCAGGGCGTATGATGGGCCACTGAAAGCTTTCTTT.

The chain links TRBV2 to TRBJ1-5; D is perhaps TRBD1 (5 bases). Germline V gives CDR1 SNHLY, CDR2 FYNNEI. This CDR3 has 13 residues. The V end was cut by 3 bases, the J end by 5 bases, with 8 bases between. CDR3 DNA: TGTGCCAGCAGTGAGGGGGTGGATCAGCCCCAGCATTTT. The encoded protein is CASSEGVDQPQHF.

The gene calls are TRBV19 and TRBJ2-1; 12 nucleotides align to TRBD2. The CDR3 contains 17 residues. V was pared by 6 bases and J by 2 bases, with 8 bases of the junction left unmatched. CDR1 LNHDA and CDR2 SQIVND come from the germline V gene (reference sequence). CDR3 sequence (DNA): TGTGCCAGTAGCGAACAACCTAGCGGGAGGGCCTACAATGAGCAGTTCTTC. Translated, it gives CASSEQPSGRAYNEQFF.

The CDR3 spells CASSVVQGHGYTF. CDR3 coding DNA: TGTGCCAGCAGTGTCGTACAGGGTCATGGCTACACCTTC. The rearrangement joins TRBV2 to TRBJ1-2; D might be TRBD1 (6 bases). Looked up from germline, CDR1 is SNHLY and CDR2 is FYNNEI. The CDR3 sequence is 13 residues long. The germline V and J ends were trimmed by 4 bases and 6 bases, with 12 bases remaining between them.